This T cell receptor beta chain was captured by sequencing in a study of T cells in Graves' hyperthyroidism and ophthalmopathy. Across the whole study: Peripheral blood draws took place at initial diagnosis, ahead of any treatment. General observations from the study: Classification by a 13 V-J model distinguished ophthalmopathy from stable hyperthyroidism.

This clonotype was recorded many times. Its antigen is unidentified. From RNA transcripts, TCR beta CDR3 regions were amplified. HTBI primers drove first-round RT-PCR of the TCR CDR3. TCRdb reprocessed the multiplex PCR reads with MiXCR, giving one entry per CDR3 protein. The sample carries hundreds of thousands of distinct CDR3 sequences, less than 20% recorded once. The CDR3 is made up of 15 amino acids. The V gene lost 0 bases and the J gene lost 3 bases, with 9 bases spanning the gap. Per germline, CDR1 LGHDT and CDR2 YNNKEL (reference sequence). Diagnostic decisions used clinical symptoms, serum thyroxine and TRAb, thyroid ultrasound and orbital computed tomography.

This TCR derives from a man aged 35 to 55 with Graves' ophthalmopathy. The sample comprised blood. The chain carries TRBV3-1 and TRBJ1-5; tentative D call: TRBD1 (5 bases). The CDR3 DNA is TGTGCCAGCAGCCAAGATTGGGGGAACAATCAGCCCCAGCATTTT. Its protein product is CASSQDWGNNQPQHF.